The TCR beta chain under discussion was sequenced for a study of persistence of HIV-infected CD4 T cells. As regards this clone: No antigen is known for it.

Broader study findings: Compared with CD3/CD28-stimulated cells, CMV- and Gag-responding cells showed lower TCRbeta richness.

CDR1 is SEHNR and CDR2 is FQNEAQ in the germline V gene (reference sequence). V was clipped by 5 bases and J by 6 bases, with 16 bases between them. This CDR3 is 14 amino acids long. An overlapping HIV-1 Gag peptide pool stimulated these cells at 1 ug/peptide/mL. Memory cells lacking CD40L and CD69 with high CD45RO were sorted. Suppressive ART was started during chronic HIV-1 infection in these adults. The libraries were made with immunoSEQ version 4 in survey mode. Only in-frame clones appear in the TCRdb table, and some are missing; sequencing was by immunoSEQ multiplex PCR. Of about 40,000 clones in the sample, about 84% were seen once.

The source was CD4+ T cells sorted from PBMCs after approximately 19-hour stimulation, collected from a patient who received antiretroviral therapy. The sequence was obtained from an adult man with HIV who was CMV-seropositive. The chain carries TRBV7-9 and TRBJ1-1; perhaps TRBD1 as D (6 bases). In nucleotides, the CDR3 is TGTGCCAGCAGCACCCACAGGGCTGGGGCTGAAGCTTTCTTT. It specifies CASSTHRAGAEAFF.